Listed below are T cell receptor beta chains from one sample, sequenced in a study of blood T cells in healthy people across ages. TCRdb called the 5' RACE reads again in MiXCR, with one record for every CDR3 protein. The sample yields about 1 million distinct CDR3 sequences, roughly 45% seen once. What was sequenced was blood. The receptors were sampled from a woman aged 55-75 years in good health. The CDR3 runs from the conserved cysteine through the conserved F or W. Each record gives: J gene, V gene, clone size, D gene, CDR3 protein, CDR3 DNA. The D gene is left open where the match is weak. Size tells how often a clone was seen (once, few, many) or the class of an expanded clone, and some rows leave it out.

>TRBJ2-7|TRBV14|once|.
CASSQAGYHYEQYF
TGTGCCAGCAGCCAGGCGGGGTACCACTACGAGCAGTACTTC
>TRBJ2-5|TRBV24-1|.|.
CAIKRAGFRETQYF
TGTGCCATCAAGCGGGCGGGGTTTAGAGAGACCCAGTACTTC
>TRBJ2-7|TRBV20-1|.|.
CSARDESPWKEPRYEQYF
TGCAGTGCTAGAGATGAGTCCCCCTGGAAGGAACCAAGGTACGAGCAGTACTTC
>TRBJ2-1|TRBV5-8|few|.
CASSHSTISGSSYNEQFF
TGTGCCAGCAGCCATTCCACCATTAGCGGTAGCTCCTACAATGAGCAGTTCTTC
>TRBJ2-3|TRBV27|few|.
CASSPDSFTDTQYF
TGTGCCAGCAGTCCCGACTCCTTCACAGATACGCAGTATTTT
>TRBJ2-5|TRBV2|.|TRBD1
CARGTGEEETQYF
TGTGCCCGCGGGACAGGGGAAGAAGAGACCCAGTACTTC
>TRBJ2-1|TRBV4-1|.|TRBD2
CASSQLGLALNEQFF
TGCGCCAGCAGCCAACTGGGACTAGCTCTCAATGAGCAGTTCTTC
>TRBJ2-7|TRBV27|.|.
CASSLSSFRAYEQYF
TGTGCCAGCAGTCTTTCCTCCTTCCGGGCCTACGAGCAGTACTTC
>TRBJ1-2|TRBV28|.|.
CASSAGFYGYTF
TGTGCCAGCAGTGCGGGATTCTATGGCTACACCTTC
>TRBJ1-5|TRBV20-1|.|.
CSARVDLNRGNQPQHF
TGCAGTGCTAGAGTGGACCTCAACCGGGGCAATCAGCCCCAGCATTTT
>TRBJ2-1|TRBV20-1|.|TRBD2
CSASILAGVGHEQFF
TGCAGTGCTAGTATCCTAGCGGGAGTTGGCCACGAGCAGTTCTTC
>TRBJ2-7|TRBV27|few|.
CASSQDPRSASYEQYF
TGTGCCAGCAGTCAGGACCCCAGGTCCGCCTCCTACGAGCAGTACTTC
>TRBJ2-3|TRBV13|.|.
CASRPPGADTQYF
TGTGCCAGCAGGCCCCCGGGCGCAGATACGCAGTATTTT
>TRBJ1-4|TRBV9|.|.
CASSVGIPANEKLFF
TGTGCCAGCAGCGTAGGCATTCCGGCTAATGAAAAACTGTTTTTT
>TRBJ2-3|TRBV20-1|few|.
CSARRFTDTQYF
TGCAGTGCTAGAAGGTTCACAGATACGCAGTATTTT
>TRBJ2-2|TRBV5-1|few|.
CASSLLSGGANTGELFF
TGCGCCAGCAGCTTGCTTTCTGGGGGCGCGAACACCGGGGAGCTGTTTTTT
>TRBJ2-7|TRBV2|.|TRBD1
CASKEDRGSPYEQYF
TGTGCCAGCAAGGAGGACAGGGGGAGTCCTTACGAGCAGTACTTC
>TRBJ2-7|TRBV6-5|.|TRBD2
CASSYSGGSLYEQYF
TGTGCCAGCAGTTACTCGGGAGGGAGTCTCTACGAGCAGTACTTC
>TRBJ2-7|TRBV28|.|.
CASGDWGEQYF
TGTGCCAGCGGAGACTGGGGGGAGCAGTACTTC
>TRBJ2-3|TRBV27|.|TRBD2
CASSFSISGRPNTQYF
TGTGCCAGCAGTTTTAGTATTAGCGGGAGACCTAATACGCAGTATTTT
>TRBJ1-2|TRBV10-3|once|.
CAISWTDYGYTF
TGTGCCATCAGTTGGACAGACTATGGCTACACCTTC
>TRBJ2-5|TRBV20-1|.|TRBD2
CSAGTSGRAETQYF
TGCAGTGCCGGGACTAGCGGGAGAGCAGAGACCCAGTACTTC
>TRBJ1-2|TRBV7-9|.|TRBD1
CASSSEGGTGEGGYTF
TGTGCCAGCAGCTCCGAAGGTGGGACAGGGGAAGGTGGCTACACCTTC
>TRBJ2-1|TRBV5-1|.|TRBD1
CASSLPGQGFNEQFF
TGCGCCAGCAGCTTGCCGGGACAGGGATTCAATGAGCAGTTCTTC
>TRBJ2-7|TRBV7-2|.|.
CASSQQGLPYEQYF
TGTGCCAGCAGCCAACAGGGCCTCCCCTACGAGCAGTACTTC
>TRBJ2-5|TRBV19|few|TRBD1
CASSFDRGETQYF
TGTGCCAGTAGTTTCGACAGGGGGGAGACCCAGTACTTC
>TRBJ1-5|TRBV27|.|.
CASSTEISNQPQHF
TGTGCCAGCAGTACAGAAATTAGCAATCAGCCCCAGCATTTT
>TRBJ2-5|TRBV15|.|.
CATSRGAGTKTQYF
TGTGCCACCAGCAGAGGTGCGGGGACGAAGACCCAGTACTTC
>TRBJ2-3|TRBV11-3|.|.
CASSGATDTHYF
TGTGCCAGCAGCGGGGCCACAGATACGCATTATTTT
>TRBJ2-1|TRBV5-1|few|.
CASSPQVGESYNEQFF
TGCGCCAGCAGCCCTCAAGTGGGAGAATCCTACAATGAGCAGTTCTTC
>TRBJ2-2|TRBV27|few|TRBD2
CASSYPLLAGDVGELFF
TGTGCCAGCAGTTACCCCCTCCTAGCGGGAGATGTCGGGGAGCTGTTTTTT
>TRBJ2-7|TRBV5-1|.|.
CASSLVAGSAYNEQYF
TGCGCCAGCAGCTTGGTTGCCGGAAGCGCCTACAATGAGCAGTACTTC
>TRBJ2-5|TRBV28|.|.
CASSFYGRPAQYF
TGTGCCAGCAGTTTCTACGGACGGCCCGCCCAGTACTTC
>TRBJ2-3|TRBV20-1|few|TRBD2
CSAQGGTSDETDTQYF
TGCAGTGCCCAAGGCGGGACTAGCGATGAGACAGATACGCAGTATTTT
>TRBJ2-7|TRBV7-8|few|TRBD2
CASSPGLAGVPSYEQYF
TGTGCCAGCAGCCCGGGACTAGCGGGAGTCCCCTCCTACGAGCAGTACTTC
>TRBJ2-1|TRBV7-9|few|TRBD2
CASSLDGTSEYNEQFF
TGTGCCAGCAGCTTAGATGGGACTAGCGAATACAATGAGCAGTTCTTC
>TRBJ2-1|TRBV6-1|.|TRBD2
CASSGGLGSYEQFF
TGTGCCAGCAGTGGGGGACTAGGTTCCTACGAGCAGTTCTTC
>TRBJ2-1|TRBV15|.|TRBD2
CATGKSGSLLEKNEQFF
TGTGCCACCGGAAAAAGCGGGAGTCTTTTGGAGAAAAATGAGCAGTTCTTC
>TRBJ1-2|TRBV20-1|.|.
CSASLASTEFPYGYTF
TGCAGTGCTAGTTTAGCTTCCACAGAGTTTCCCTATGGCTACACCTTC
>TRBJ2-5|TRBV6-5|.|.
CASSTDHHNEQYF
TGTGCCAGCAGCACGGACCACCACAATGAGCAGTACTTC